This T cell receptor beta chain was sequenced during a study of shared clonotypes between healthy human individuals. Some 30,000 T cell genomes, or about 190 ng DNA, went into the sorted-subset replicate PCRs. Data came from immunoSEQ multiplex PCR; TCRdb stores just in-frame clones and leaves some out. Altogether about 510,000 clones are present, 90% to 97% being singletons, with the ten largest covering 0.06%. This CDR3 spans 13 amino acids. Germline V CDR1 and CDR2: SGHTA, FQGNSA. Trimming cost V 4 bases and J 4 bases, with 10 bases left between them. The chain couples TRBV7-2 to TRBJ1-2; D not resolved. The sample consisted of naive CD4+ T cells sorted from blood. Subset here: CD45RA+ positively selected. This receptor was taken from a woman aged 25 to 39 in good health. CDR3 protein: CASSSRRIYGYTF. The DNA of the CDR3 is TGTGCCAGCAGCTCCCGGCGTATCTATGGCTACACCTTC.